This entry features one TCR beta chain sequence. Its antigen has not been determined. Base quality data are lacking; no much larger clone is found one base away. This specimen belongs to a study of cytomegalovirus exposure and HLA in healthy donors (dated by TCRdb to about 2017). With regard to the full study: A later analysis indicated that the 90 to 150 validation repertoires were generated on the platform also employed for the approximately 700 repertoires of the first cohort. The study was designed to test whether signatures of past pathogen exposure could be identified by cataloging public T cell receptors. A separate validation cohort of 100 to 150 different subjects was used in addition to the roughly 700-subject first cohort. To predict cytomegalovirus infection status, the study brought together high-throughput TCR immunosequencing, statistical association of individual TCRs with disease status, and machine learning.

Paper-wide results and their limitations: The classifier was reported to diagnose cytomegalovirus status with high specificity and sensitivity in both the original and validation cohorts. A few of the identified cytomegalovirus-associated TCR beta chains were confirmed in vitro to be specific for cytomegalovirus antigens. All 130 or so repertoires were used to score co-occurrence in the validation cohort in a later analysis, because that analysis had no HLA typing for the cohort. A later analysis found that TCRs clustered in the first cohort also tended to co-occur in the roughly 120 validation repertoires, with approximately 95% of cluster scores above 0. The authors suggested that the approach could potentially be extended to other disease states and immunological phenotypes. Most TCR sequences were observed very rarely across donors, whereas some public TCRs were present in many individuals. The study listed approximately 160 TCR beta chains as associated with cytomegalovirus.

Separate from the approximately 700-subject first cohort, the validation cohort of about 130 subjects was the group to which the donors belonged. Libraries were made using the immunoSEQ multiplex PCR assay. Regarding the original processing steps: A statistical classification framework was built to diagnose cytomegalovirus status from the catalog of TCR beta chain sequences. TCRdb retrieved this table from immuneACCESS and kept in-frame rearrangements only. Not all clones are present; in checked studies, unresolved V genes account for under half, and no reason is known for the remainder. The D gene and trimming were derived from the DNA, and the V and J assignments and clone size from that table. In all, the sample holds about 280,000 clones, and 85% to 90% of those were seen once. The ten most abundant clones make up approximately 0.9% of the sample. According to the germline V gene, CDR1 reads KGHSH and CDR2 reads LQKENI. Here V drops 1 base and J drops 3 bases, and the junction holds 4 bases not matched to any gene. The CDR3 has 16 amino acids, counting the end cysteine and phenylalanine. The CDR3 DNA has 48 bases and is translated from base 1.

This clonotype was sampled from a woman under 30 in good health and CMV-seronegative. The material sequenced was PBMCs. The rearranged chain carries TRBV18 and TRBJ2-1, with TRBD1 identical over 9 junction bases. The CDR3 region reads CASSPLPTGGYNEQFF. The base sequence is TGTGCCAGCTCACCACTGCCGACAGGGGGCTACAATGAGCAGTTCTTC.